The next 21 T cell receptor beta chains were all read from a single sample in a study of cytomegalovirus exposure and HLA in healthy donors. PCR employed 60 Vbeta and 13 Jbeta primers. Profiling relied on immunoSEQ multiplex PCR, and the TCRdb table lists in-frame clones only, not all of them. Of approximately 200,000 clones in the sample, 75% to 80% were seen once. The material sequenced was PBMCs. The receptor source for this set is a woman aged 25 to 39 in good health and CMV-seropositive.

The chain recombines TRBV5-6 with TRBJ2-7; perhaps TRBD1 as D (6 bases). The V end lost 3 bases, the J end lost 6 bases, and 22 bases lay between the germline ends. The CDR3 sequence is 16 residues long. CDR1 and CDR2 (germline): SGHDT, YYEEEE. This chain's CDR3 is CASSSDRPTRGGEQYF. CDR3 DNA sequence: TGTGCCAGCAGCTCAGACAGGCCCACCCGAGGCGGCGAGCAGTACTTC.

CDR3 in amino acids: CASSQDAVLRGPEAFF. The CDR3 bases are TGTGCCAGCAGCCAAGACGCGGTTCTCAGGGGGCCTGAAGCTTTCTTT. This chain connects TRBV4-2 to TRBJ1-1, with 8 bases identical to TRBD1. This CDR3 comprises 16 residues. CDR1 is LGHNA and CDR2 is YNFKEQ in the germline V gene. Trimming took 0 bases from V and 6 from J; bases not matched to a gene: 9.

The chain uses TRBV19 and TRBJ1-4; 9 positions match TRBD1. The trim removed 3 bases at V and 7 bases at J, leaving 3 bases unmatched. This CDR3 comprises 14 residues. From germline, CDR1 is LNHDA and CDR2 SQIVND (reference sequence). CDR3 nucleotide sequence: TGTGCCAGTAGTATGGGGACAGGGACTGAAAAACTGTTTTTT. The encoded protein is CASSMGTGTEKLFF.

The chain links TRBV6-5 to TRBJ1-2; 9 bases map to TRBD1. Per germline, CDR1 MNHEY and CDR2 SVGAGI. Trimming cost V 5 bases and J 7 bases; bases outside gene matches: 8. The CDR3 is made up of 14 amino acids. DNA of the CDR3: TGTGCCAGCAGTCCCGGACAGGGGTCTGTTGGCTACACCTTC. Its translation: CASSPGQGSVGYTF.

The chain recombines TRBV2 with TRBJ2-4, with a weak D call TRBD2 (6 bases). CDR3 length: 14 residues. Germline values: CDR1 SNHLY, CDR2 FYNNEI. Trimming removed 6 bases from V and 0 bases from J, with 9 bases in between. CDR3 loop: CASRGGLAKNIQYF. The DNA for the CDR3 is TGTGCCAGCAGGGGGGGATTAGCCAAAAACATTCAGTACTTC.

The gene calls are TRBV5-1 and TRBJ1-2; 9 nucleotides align to TRBD1. Germline V CDR1 and CDR2: SGHRS, YFSETQ. This CDR3 comprises 15 residues. V was clipped by 3 bases and J by 3 bases; unmatched bases: 6. CDR3 in DNA: TGCGCCAGCAGCTCGACAACAGGGGGCTACTATGGCTACACCTTC. Protein: CASSSTTGGYYGYTF.

This clone was counted a few times. This rearrangement joins TRBV4-3 to TRBJ1-4; 7 nucleotides align to TRBD1. This CDR3 contains 16 residues. The V gene's germline CDR1 is LGHNA and CDR2 YSLEER. J gave up 6 bases and V 0 bases, and 7 bases lay outside the gene matches. The CDR3 nucleotides are TGCGCCAGCAGCCAAGATCACAGGGGAGTATATGAAAAACTGTTTTTT. Translation gives CASSQDHRGVYEKLFF.

A note on this clone: The sample has other DNA sequences that encode this CDR3 too. The chain employs TRBV27 and TRBJ1-1; no clear D gene. Germline CDR1 reads MNHEY; CDR2 reads SMNVEV (reference sequence). This CDR3 is built from 13 residues. Trimming left V 5 bases short and J 2 bases short, with 9 bases between. Here the CDR3 DNA reads TGTGCCAGCAGTCTTACAGTTAACACTGAAGCTTTCTTT. Residues: CASSLTVNTEAFF.

The CDR3 sequence is CASSGPSGLNNEQFF. The CDR3 coding sequence is TGTGCCAGCAGTGGGCCTAGCGGGCTAAACAATGAGCAGTTCTTC. The V gene is TRBV2, the J gene TRBJ2-1; 8 nucleotides align to TRBD2. This CDR3 is built from 15 residues. Germline values: CDR1 SNHLY, CDR2 FYNNEI. J gave up 5 bases and V 4 bases, and 7 bases lay outside the gene matches.

V gene TRBV25-1 combines with J gene TRBJ1-5; D might be TRBD1 (5 bases). Germline V lookup: CDR1 MGHDK, CDR2 SYGVNS. The CDR3 consists of 16 residues. V gave up 1 base and J gave up 6 bases, with 16 bases separating them. DNA for the CDR3: TGTGCCAGCAGTGAATCGGCAGGGCGGGGAAGTCAGCCCCAGCATTTT. As protein: CASSESAGRGSQPQHF.

This rearrangement joins TRBV6-6 to TRBJ2-7; perhaps TRBD1 as D (5 bases). The CDR3 sequence is 13 residues long. V lost 10 bases to trimming and J lost 4 bases, with 17 bases between them. The germline V gene encodes CDR1 MNHNY and CDR2 SVGAGI (reference sequence). The CDR3 loop reads CATVVQETYEQYF. CDR3 DNA: TGTGCCACCGTGGTACAGGAGACTTACGAGCAGTACTTC.

This chain connects TRBV2 to TRBJ2-7; 8 nucleotides match TRBD1. The germline V gene encodes CDR1 SNHLY and CDR2 FYNNEI. The CDR3 has 14 amino acids. V was clipped by 3 bases and J by 11 bases; unmatched bases: 12. The CDR3, as DNA: TGTGCCAGCAGTGATCCGACAGGGGCGAAACCTAAGTACTTC. This encodes CASSDPTGAKPKYF.

The J gene is TRBJ2-2, the V gene TRBV5-5; D is undetermined. The CDR3 length is 13 residues. V lost 0 bases and J lost 5, with 5 bases in between. Per germline, CDR1 SGHKS and CDR2 YYEKEE (reference sequence). Written as DNA, the CDR3 is TGTGCCAGCAGCTTGGACGGTACCGGGGAGCTGTTTTTT. It codes for CASSLDGTGELFF.

V is TRBV12-5 and J is TRBJ1-1; D is ambiguous. In germline, CDR1 is LGHNT, CDR2 FRNRAP. The CDR3 length is 15 residues. With 0 bases removed from V and 2 bases from J, the gap between germline ends came to 10 bases. The CDR3 here is CASGLVGTANTEAFF. The DNA of the CDR3 is TGTGCTAGTGGTTTGGTGGGCACGGCAAACACTGAAGCTTTCTTT.

The rearrangement uses TRBV5-4 and TRBJ1-1, with a tentative D call TRBD1 (5 bases). CDR1 and CDR2 from the germline V gene are SGHNT and YYREEE (reference sequence). The CDR3 contains 14 residues. V shed 5 bases and J shed 1 base, with 12 bases lying between them. CDR3 amino acids: CASRPVGQNTEAFF. CDR3 nucleotide sequence: TGTGCCAGCAGGCCCGTGGGGCAGAACACTGAAGCTTTCTTT.

This clone showed up just once. This chain links TRBV7-9 with TRBJ1-4; no reliable D call. Looked up from germline, CDR1 is SEHNR and CDR2 is FQNEAQ (reference sequence). The CDR3 has 12 amino acids. V shed 3 bases and J shed 7 bases, with 6 bases lying between them. The CDR3 protein is CASSFEAEKLFF. The CDR3 bases are TGTGCCAGCAGCTTTGAGGCTGAAAAACTGTTTTTT.

To note about this clone: At one boundary the junction diverges from the germline segment, which might be a read error. The chain employs TRBV27 and TRBJ1-1, with a weak D call TRBD1 (6 bases). In germline, CDR1 is MNHEY, CDR2 SMNVEV (reference sequence). This CDR3 has 12 amino acids. CDR3: CASSRGGSETFF. CDR3 bases: TGTGCCAGCAGCCGAGGGGGTTCTGAAACTTTCTTT.

The CDR3 sequence is CASSQLGVGQETQYF. Here the CDR3 DNA reads TGTGCCAGCAGTCAACTCGGGGTCGGCCAAGAGACCCAGTACTTC. The chain uses TRBV6-5 and TRBJ2-5; a possible D gene is TRBD2 (5 bases). Per the germline V gene, CDR1 is MNHEY and CDR2 is SVGAGI. The ends were cut back, 5 bases at V and 1 base at J, with 14 bases in the middle. This CDR3 has 15 amino acids.

The gene calls are TRBV11-2 and TRBJ1-2, with TRBD1 matching over 10 bases. Germline V gene lookup returns CDR1 SGHAT and CDR2 FQNNGV. The CDR3 totals 13 residues. The V gene end was trimmed by 5 bases and the J gene end by 8 bases; junction bases not matched to a gene: 5. CDR3 in DNA: TGTGCCAGCAGCCCCGGGACAGGGGACGGCTACACCTTC. Encoded protein: CASSPGTGDGYTF.

In its sample, this clone was seen a few times. V is TRBV5-6 and J is TRBJ2-5; D gene uncertain. In germline, CDR1 is SGHDT, CDR2 YYEEEE. This CDR3 is 13 amino acids long. V gave up 1 base and J gave up 5 bases, with 9 bases separating them. The CDR3 protein is CASSLFAGETQYF. CDR3 DNA sequence: TGTGCCAGCAGCTTGTTTGCCGGGGAGACCCAGTACTTC.

The gene calls are TRBV6-5 and TRBJ2-1; 9 bases line up with TRBD1. The V gene's germline CDR1 is MNHEY and CDR2 SVGAGI. This CDR3 is 15 amino acids long. Losses at the gene ends were 2 bases for V and 8 bases for J; bases not matched to a gene: 7. The CDR3 spells CASSYAGTGRYEQFF. As DNA, the CDR3 is TGTGCCAGCAGTTACGCCGGGACAGGGAGGTATGAGCAGTTCTTC.